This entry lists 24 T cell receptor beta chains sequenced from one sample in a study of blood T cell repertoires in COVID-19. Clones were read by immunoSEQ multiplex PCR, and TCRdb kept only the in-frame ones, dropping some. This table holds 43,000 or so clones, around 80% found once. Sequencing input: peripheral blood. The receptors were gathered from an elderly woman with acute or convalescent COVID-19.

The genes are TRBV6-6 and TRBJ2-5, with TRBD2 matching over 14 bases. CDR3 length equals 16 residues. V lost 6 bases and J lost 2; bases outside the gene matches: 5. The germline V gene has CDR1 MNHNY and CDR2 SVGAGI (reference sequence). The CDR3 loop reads CASSLTSGGEQETQYF. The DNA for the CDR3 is TGTGCCAGCAGCCTGACTAGCGGGGGGGAACAAGAGACCCAGTACTTC.

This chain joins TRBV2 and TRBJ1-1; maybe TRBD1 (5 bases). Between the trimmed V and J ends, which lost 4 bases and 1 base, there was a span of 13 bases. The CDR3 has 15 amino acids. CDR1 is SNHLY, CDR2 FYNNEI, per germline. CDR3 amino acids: CASSGEGTRNTEAFF. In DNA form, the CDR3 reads TGTGCCAGCAGTGGGGAGGGGACTAGGAACACTGAAGCTTTCTTT.

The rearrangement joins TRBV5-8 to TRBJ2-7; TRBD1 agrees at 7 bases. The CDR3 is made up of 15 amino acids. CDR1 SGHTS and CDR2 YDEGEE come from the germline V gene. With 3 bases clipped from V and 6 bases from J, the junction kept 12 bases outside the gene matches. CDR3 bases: TGTGCCAGCAGCTCCCGACAGGGTCGGATAGGCGAGCAGTACTTC. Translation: CASSSRQGRIGEQYF.

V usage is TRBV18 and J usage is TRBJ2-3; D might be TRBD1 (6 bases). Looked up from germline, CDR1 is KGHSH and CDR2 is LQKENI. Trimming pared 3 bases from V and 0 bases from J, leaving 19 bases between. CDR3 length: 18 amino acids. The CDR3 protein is CASSPKVDRRLSTDTQYF. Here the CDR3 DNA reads TGTGCCAGCTCACCGAAGGTAGACAGGAGACTTAGCACAGATACGCAGTATTTT.

Here the CDR3 DNA reads TGTGCCAGCAGCTTTCATCAGGGGGCGATCTCCTACAATGAGCAGTTCTTC. Its translation: CASSFHQGAISYNEQFF. J is TRBJ2-1 and V is TRBV5-4, with 8 bases matching TRBD1. Germline assignment: CDR1 SGHNT and CDR2 YYREEE (reference sequence). V lost 2 bases and J lost 0; bases outside the gene matches: 7. The CDR3 loop spans 17 amino acids.

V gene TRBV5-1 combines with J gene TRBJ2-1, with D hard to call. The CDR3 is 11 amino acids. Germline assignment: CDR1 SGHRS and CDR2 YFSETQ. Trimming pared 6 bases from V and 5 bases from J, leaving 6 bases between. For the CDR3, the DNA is TGCGCCAGCATACGGGACAATGAGCAGTTCTTC. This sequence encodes CASIRDNEQFF.

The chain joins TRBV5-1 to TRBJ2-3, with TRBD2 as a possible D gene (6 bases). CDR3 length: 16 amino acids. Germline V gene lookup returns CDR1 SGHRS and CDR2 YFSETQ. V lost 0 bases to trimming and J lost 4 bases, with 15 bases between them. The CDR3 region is CASSLVTSRESDTQYF. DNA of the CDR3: TGCGCCAGCAGCTTGGTAACTAGCAGAGAATCAGATACGCAGTATTTT.

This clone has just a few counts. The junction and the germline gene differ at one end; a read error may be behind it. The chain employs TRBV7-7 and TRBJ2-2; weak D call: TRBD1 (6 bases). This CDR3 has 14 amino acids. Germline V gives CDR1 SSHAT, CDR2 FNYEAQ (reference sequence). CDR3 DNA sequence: TGTGCTAGCAGCAAGGACAGCGCCCCCGGGGAGCTGTTTTTT. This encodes CASSKDSAPGELFF. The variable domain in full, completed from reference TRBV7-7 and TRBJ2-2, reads GAGVSQSPRYKVTKRGQDVTLRCDPISSHATLYWYQQALGQGPEFLTYFNYEAQPDKSGLPSDRFSAERPEGSISTLTIQRTEQRDSAMYRCASSKDSAPGELFFGEGSRLTVL.

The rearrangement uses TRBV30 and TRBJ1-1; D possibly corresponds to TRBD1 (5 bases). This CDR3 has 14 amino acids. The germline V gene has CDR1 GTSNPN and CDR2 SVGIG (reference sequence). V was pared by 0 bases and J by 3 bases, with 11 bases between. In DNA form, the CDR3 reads TGTGCCTGGAGTGTAACCCGCAGGGACACTGAAGCTTTCTTT. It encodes CAWSVTRRDTEAFF.

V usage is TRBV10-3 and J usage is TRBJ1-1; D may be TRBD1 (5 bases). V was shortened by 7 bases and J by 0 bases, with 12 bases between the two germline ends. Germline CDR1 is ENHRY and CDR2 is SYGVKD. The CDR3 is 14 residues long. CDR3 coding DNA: TGTGCCATCAATGTGGGGGGTTTGAACACTGAAGCTTTCTTT. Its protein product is CAINVGGLNTEAFF.

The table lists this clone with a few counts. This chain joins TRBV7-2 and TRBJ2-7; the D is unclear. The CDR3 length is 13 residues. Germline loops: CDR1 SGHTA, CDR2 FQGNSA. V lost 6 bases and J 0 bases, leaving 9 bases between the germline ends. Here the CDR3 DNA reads TGTGCCAGCAGTCAGGTTTTCTCCTACGAGCAGTACTTC. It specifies CASSQVFSYEQYF.

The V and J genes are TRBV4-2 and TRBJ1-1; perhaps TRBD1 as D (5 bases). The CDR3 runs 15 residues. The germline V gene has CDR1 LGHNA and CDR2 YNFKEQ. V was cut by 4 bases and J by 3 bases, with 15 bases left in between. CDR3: CASSPFRGGDTEAFF. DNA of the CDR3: TGTGCCAGCAGCCCCTTTCGGGGAGGGGACACTGAAGCTTTCTTT.

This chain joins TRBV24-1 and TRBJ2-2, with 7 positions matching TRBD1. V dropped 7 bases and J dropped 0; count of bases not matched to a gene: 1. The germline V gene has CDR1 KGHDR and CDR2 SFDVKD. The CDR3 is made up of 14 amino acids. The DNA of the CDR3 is TGTGCCACCAGAGGACAGGCGAACACCGGGGAGCTGTTTTTT. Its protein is CATRGQANTGELFF.

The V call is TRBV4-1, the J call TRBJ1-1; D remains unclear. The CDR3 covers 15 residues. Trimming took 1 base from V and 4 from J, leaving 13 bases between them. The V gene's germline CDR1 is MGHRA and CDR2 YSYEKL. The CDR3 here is CASSQVVQQTTEAFF. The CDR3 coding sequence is TGCGCCAGCAGCCAAGTAGTGCAACAGACCACTGAAGCTTTCTTT.

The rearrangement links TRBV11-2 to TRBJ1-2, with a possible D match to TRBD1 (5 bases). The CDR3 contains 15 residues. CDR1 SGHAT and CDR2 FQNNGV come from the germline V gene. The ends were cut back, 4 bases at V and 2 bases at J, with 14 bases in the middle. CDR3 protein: CASSYTGTRNYGYTF. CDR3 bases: TGTGCCAGCAGCTATACCGGGACTAGGAACTATGGCTACACCTTC.

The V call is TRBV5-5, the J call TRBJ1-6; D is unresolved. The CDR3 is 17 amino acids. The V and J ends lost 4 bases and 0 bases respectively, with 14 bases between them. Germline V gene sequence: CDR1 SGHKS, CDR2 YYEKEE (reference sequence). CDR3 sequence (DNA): TGTGCCAGCAGCCTGGACGGTTCGAGCTCCTATAATTCACCCCTCCACTTT. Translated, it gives CASSLDGSSSYNSPLHF.

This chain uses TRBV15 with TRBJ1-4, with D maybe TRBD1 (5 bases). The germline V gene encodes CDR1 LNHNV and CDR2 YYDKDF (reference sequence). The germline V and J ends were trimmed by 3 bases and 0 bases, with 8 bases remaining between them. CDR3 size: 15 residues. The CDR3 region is CATSRGTATNEKLFF. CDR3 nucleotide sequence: TGTGCCACCAGCAGGGGGACTGCAACTAATGAAAAACTGTTTTTT.

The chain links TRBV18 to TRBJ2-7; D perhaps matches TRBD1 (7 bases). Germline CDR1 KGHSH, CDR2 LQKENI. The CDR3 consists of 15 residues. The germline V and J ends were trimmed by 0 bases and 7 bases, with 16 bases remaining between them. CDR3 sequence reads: CASSPPAGGTVEQYF. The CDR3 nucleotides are TGTGCCAGCTCACCACCGGCAGGGGGGACAGTGGAGCAGTACTTC. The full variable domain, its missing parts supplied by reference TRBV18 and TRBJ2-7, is NAGVMQNPRHLVRRRGQEARLRCSPMKGHSHVYWYRQLPEEGLKFMVYLQKENIIDESGMPKERFSAEFPKEGPSILRIQQVVRGDSAAYFCASSPPAGGTVEQYFGPGTRLTVT.

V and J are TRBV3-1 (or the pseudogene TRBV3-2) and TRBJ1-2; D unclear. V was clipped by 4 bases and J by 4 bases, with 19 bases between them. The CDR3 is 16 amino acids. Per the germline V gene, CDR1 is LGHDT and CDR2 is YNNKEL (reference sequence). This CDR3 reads CASSRSLTSRGYGYTF. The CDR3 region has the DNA TGTGCCAGCAGCCGCTCACTGACCTCCCGGGGCTATGGCTACACCTTC.

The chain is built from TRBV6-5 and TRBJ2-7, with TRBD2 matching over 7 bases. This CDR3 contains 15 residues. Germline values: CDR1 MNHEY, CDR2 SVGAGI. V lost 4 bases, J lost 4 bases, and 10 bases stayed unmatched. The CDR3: CASSWGAGAEYEQYF. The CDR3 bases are TGTGCCAGCAGTTGGGGCGCGGGAGCGGAATACGAGCAGTACTTC.

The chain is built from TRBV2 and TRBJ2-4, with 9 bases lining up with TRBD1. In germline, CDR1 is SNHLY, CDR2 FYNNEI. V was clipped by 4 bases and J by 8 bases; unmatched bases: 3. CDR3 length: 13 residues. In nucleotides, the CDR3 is TGTGCCAGCAGTGGACAGGGGGACTACATTCAGTACTTC. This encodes CASSGQGDYIQYF. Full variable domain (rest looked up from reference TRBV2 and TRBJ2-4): EPEVTQTPSHQVTQMGQEVILRCVPISNHLYFYWYRQILGQKVEFLVSFYNNEISEKSEIFDDQFSVERPDGSNFTLKIRSTKLEDSAMYFCASSGQGDYIQYFGAGTRLSVL.

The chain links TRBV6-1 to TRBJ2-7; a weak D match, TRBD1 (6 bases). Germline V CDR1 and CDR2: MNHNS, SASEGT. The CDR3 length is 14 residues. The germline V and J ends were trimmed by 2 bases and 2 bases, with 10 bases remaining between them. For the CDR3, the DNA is TGTGCCAGCAGTGAAATGACAGGCACCTACGAGCAGTACTTC. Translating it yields CASSEMTGTYEQYF.

This chain's CDR3 is CASSQGRGRVMNTEAFF. In nucleotides, the CDR3 is TGTGCCAGCAGCCAAGGCAGGGGAAGGGTCATGAACACTGAAGCTTTCTTT. V usage is TRBV14 and J usage is TRBJ1-1, with D tentatively TRBD1 (6 bases). This CDR3 is 17 amino acids long. V was trimmed by 1 base and J by 0 bases, leaving 15 bases between them. CDR1 and CDR2 from the germline V gene are SGHDN and FVKESK.

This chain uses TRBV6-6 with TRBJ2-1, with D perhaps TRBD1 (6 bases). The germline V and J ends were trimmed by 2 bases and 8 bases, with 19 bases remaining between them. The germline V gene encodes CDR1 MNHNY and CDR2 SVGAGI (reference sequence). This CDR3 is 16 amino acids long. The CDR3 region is CASSYPGQGYPHEQFF. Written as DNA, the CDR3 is TGTGCCAGCAGTTACCCCGGGCAGGGGTACCCCCATGAGCAGTTCTTC.